This entry describes one TCR beta chain. The target antigen is unknown. Treatment denoted: around 19 received Ad26.COV2.S at low or high dose, single or two shots; five or six received placebo; per-sample allocation not given. Each sample was drawn 63 days after the first injection (of vaccine or placebo). In Boston, the donor was an adult between 18-55 years of age. Measured with immunoSEQ multiplex PCR; TCRdb has only the in-frame clones, and not every one. The sample holds around 300,000 clones, 88% seen once. The data were taken from a study of Ad26.COV2.S vaccination and SARS-CoV-2 variants. Study as a whole: Donor had been placed in the Ad26.COV2.S arm of the COV1001 trial. Participants got Ad26.COV2.S intramuscularly, once or twice 56 days apart.

General study points: The placebo group had lower spike-specific TCR breadth than the vaccine recipients did.

With 6 bases clipped from V and 10 bases from J, the junction kept 5 bases outside the gene matches. CDR3 size: 12 residues. This clonotype was sampled from a person between 18 and 65 years old who received the Ad26.COV2.S COVID-19 vaccine or a placebo. The chain has TRBV12-3 or TRBV12-4 and TRBJ2-1; 8 bases are a match to TRBD2. The sequenced sample was peripheral blood, obtained in a trial of Ad26.COV2.S vaccine versus placebo. CDR3 sequence (DNA): TGTGCCAGCAGACTAACTAGCGGCGAGCAGTTCTTC. Translating gives CASRLTSGEQFF.